What follows describes a single T cell receptor (beta chain). What it binds is not known. The TEMRA cells underwent FACS enrichment, while the CD8+ and CD4+ T cells underwent negative isolation. The sample belongs to a study of CD8 T cells in Susac syndrome. The wider study: Patients with Susac syndrome were therapy-naive, treated with corticosteroids, or treated with intravenous immunoglobulin alone when blood was collected.

Points from the study as a whole: Peak Susac CD8+ clonal expansion occurred in TEMRA cells and active patients.

This CDR3 region has 12 residues. V lost 6 bases to trimming and J lost 6 bases; unmatched junction nucleotides: 5. Germline V gene sequence: CDR1 SQVTM, CDR2 ANQGSEA. RNA amounts of about 0.45 to 1 ug underwent reverse transcription with random hexamers. One entry per CDR3 protein results from TCRdb running MiXCR on the immunoSEQ multiplex PCR reads. The repertoire includes some 140,000 distinct CDR3 sequences, 85% to 95% of them detected once, and around 0.2% sits in the top ten. The chain has TRBV29-1 and TRBJ2-1; 7 bases map to TRBD1. Sequencing was carried out using CD8+ T cells from PBMCs. The receptor's source is a human donor with Susac syndrome. The CDR3 sequence is CSVERGPNEQFF. The CDR3 DNA sequence: TGCAGCGTCGAGAGGGGGCCCAATGAGCAGTTCTTC.